Following are 5 T cell receptor beta chains from one sample sequenced in a study of post-analysis software for immune sequencing data. Carried by the TCR beta cDNA libraries were unique molecular identifiers. One entry per CDR3 protein results from TCRdb running MiXCR on the PCR reads. The repertoire consists of a few hundred thousand distinct CDR3 sequences, with approximately 33% occurring once and the leading ten covering 13%. Study observations and caveats: Patients had higher frequencies than controls of about five TRBV segments, including TRBV5-6, TRBV5-1 and TRBV20-1.

Their antigen targets remain unknown. What was sequenced was blood. These receptors were taken from a girl under 18 with multiple sclerosis.

The chain joins TRBV5-4 to TRBJ2-1; 7 bases line up with TRBD1. Germline V gene sequence: CDR1 SGHNT, CDR2 YYREEE (reference sequence). The CDR3 is 13 residues long. The ends lost 4 bases at V and 8 bases at J; junction bases unmatched: 6. CDR3 residues: CASSPRGLDEQFF. Written as DNA, the CDR3 is TGTGCCAGCAGCCCAAGGGGGCTCGATGAGCAGTTCTTC.

The chain's CDR3 is CASSFDGEDSYNEQFF. The CDR3 DNA follows: TGCGCCAGCAGCTTCGACGGCGAGGATTCCTACAATGAGCAGTTCTTC. The V gene is TRBV5-1, the J gene TRBJ2-1, with D unclear. V was trimmed by 2 bases and J by 1 base, leaving 13 bases between them. The CDR3 spans 16 residues. The germline V gene has CDR1 SGHRS and CDR2 YFSETQ.

The gene calls are TRBV7-9 and TRBJ2-7; perhaps TRBD2 as D (6 bases). Germline V lookup: CDR1 SEHNR, CDR2 FQNEAQ (reference sequence). V lost 1 base and J 2 bases, leaving 9 bases between the germline ends. This CDR3 is built from 14 residues. For the CDR3, the DNA is TGTGCCAGCAGCTTAGTGCGGGACCCCTACGAGCAGTACTTC. Translated, it gives CASSLVRDPYEQYF. Looking up the rest from reference TRBV7-9 and TRBJ2-7 gives the full variable domain: DTGVSQNPRHKITKRGQNVTFRCDPISEHNRLYWYRQTLGQGPEFLTYFQNEAQLEKSRLLSDRFSAERPKGSFSTLEIQRTEQGDSAMYLCASSLVRDPYEQYFGPGTRLTVT.

The J gene is TRBJ2-3, the V gene TRBV5-1; 9 positions match TRBD2. In germline, CDR1 is SGHRS, CDR2 YFSETQ. V was clipped by 3 bases and J by 5 bases; unmatched bases: 7. The CDR3 is 15 residues long. CDR3 nucleotide sequence: TGCGCCAGCAGCTCAGCGGGGGGAAGCGGAGATACGCAGTATTTT. Its protein is CASSSAGGSGDTQYF.

The CDR3 is CASSPKGAPLLLGPYEQYF. In DNA form, the CDR3 reads TGTGCCAGCAGCCCCAAAGGGGCTCCTCTTCTCTTAGGACCCTACGAGCAGTACTTC. This chain connects TRBV9 to TRBJ2-7; D is possibly TRBD1 (5 bases). Germline CDR1 is SGDLS and CDR2 is YYNGEE. This CDR3 contains 19 residues. V lost 4 bases, J lost 2 bases, and 28 bases lay in between.